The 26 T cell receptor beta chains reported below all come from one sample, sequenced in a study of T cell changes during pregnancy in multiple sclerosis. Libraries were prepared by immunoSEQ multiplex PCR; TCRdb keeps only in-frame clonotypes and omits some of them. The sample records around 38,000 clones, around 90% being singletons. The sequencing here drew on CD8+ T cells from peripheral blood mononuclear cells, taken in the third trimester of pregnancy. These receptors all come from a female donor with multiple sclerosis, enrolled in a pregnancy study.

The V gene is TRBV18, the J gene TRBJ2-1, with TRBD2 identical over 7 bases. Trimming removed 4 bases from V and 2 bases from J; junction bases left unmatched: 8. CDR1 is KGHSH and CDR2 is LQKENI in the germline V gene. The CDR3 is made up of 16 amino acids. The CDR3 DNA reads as TGTGCCAGCTCACAAACCGGGGGGTTACCCTACAATGAGCAGTTCTTC. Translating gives CASSQTGGLPYNEQFF.

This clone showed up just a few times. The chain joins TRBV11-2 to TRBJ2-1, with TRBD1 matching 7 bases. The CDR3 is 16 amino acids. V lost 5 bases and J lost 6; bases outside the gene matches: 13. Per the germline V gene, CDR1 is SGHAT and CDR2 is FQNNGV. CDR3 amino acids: CASSPEFGQETNEQFF. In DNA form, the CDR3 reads TGTGCCAGCAGCCCAGAATTTGGACAGGAGACCAATGAGCAGTTCTTC.

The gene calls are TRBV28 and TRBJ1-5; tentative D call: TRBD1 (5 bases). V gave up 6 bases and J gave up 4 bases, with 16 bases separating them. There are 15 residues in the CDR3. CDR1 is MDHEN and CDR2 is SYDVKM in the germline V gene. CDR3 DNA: TGTGCCAGCAGAACGCTCAGGGATCGAAATCAGCCCCAGCATTTT. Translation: CASRTLRDRNQPQHF. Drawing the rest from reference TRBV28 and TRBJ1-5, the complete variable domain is DVKVTQSSRYLVKRTGEKVFLECVQDMDHENMFWYRQDPGLGLRLIYFSYDVKMKEKGDIPEGYSVSREKKERFSLILESASTNQTSMYLCASRTLRDRNQPQHFGDGTRLSIL.

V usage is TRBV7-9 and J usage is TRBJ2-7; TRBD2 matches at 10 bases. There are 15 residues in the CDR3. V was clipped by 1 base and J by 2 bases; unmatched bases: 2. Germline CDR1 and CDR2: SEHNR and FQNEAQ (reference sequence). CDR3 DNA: TGTGCCAGCAGCTTAGGGACTAGCGGAACCTACGAGCAGTACTTC. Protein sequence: CASSLGTSGTYEQYF. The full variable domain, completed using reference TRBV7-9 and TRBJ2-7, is DTGVSQNPRHKITKRGQNVTFRCDPISEHNRLYWYRQTLGQGPEFLTYFQNEAQLEKSRLLSDRFSAERPKGSFSTLEIQRTEQGDSAMYLCASSLGTSGTYEQYFGPGTRLTVT.

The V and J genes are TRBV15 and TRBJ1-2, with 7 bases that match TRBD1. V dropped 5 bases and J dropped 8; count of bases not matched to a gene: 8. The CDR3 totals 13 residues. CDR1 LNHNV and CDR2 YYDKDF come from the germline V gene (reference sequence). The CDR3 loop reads CATSPAGGGGYTF. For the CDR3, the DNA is TGTGCCACCAGCCCGGCAGGGGGTGGAGGCTACACCTTC.

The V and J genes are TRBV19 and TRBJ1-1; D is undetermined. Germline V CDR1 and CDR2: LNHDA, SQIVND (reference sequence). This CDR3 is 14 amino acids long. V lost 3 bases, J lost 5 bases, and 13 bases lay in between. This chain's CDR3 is CASSMDEGRTEAFF. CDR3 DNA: TGTGCCAGTAGTATGGATGAGGGTCGGACTGAAGCTTTCTTT. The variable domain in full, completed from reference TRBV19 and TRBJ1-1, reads DGGITQSPKYLFRKEGQNVTLSCEQNLNHDAMYWYRQDPGQGLRLIYYSQIVNDFQKGDIAEGYSVSREKKESFPLTVTSAQKNPTAFYLCASSMDEGRTEAFFGQGTRLTVV.

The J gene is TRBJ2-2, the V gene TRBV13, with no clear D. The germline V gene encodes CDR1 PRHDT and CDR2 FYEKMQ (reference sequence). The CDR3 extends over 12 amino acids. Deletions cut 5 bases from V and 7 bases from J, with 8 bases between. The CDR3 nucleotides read TGTGCCAGCAGCCTAAGGAGCGGGGAGCTGTTTTTT. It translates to CASSLRSGELFF.

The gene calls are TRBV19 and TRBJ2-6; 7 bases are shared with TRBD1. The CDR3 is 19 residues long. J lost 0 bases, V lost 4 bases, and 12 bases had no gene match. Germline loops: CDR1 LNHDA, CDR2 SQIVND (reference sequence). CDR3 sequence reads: CASSKPGGTGSSGANVLTF. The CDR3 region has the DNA TGTGCCAGTAGTAAGCCAGGGGGTACGGGGAGCTCTGGGGCCAACGTCCTGACTTTC.

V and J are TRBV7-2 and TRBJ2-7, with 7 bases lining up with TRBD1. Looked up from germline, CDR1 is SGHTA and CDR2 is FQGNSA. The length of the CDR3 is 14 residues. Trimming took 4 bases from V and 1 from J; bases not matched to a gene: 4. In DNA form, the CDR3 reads TGTGCCAGCAGCTCGGGACAGTCTTCCTACGAGCAGTACTTC. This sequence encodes CASSSGQSSYEQYF.

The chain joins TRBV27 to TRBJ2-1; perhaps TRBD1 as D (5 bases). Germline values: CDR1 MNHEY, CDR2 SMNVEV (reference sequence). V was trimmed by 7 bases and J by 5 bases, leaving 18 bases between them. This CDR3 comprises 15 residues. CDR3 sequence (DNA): TGTGCCAGCAAACAAGGGGTTCGTTACGACAATGAGCAGTTCTTC. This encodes CASKQGVRYDNEQFF.

The CDR3 is CATSRSSGSGGNEQFF. Written as DNA, the CDR3 is TGTGCCACCAGCAGGAGTAGCGGGAGTGGAGGCAATGAGCAGTTCTTC. The rearrangement links TRBV15 to TRBJ2-1, with TRBD2 matching 9 bases. Germline-derived CDR1 and CDR2 are LNHNV and YYDKDF (reference sequence). V trimming: 3 bases; J trimming: 6 bases; junction bases outside the gene matches: 9. This CDR3 is built from 16 residues.

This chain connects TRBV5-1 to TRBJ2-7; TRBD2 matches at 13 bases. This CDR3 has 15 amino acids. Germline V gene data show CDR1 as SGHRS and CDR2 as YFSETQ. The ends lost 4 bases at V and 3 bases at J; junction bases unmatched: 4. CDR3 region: CASSLGLAGVYEQYF. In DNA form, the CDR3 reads TGCGCCAGCAGCCTTGGACTAGCGGGAGTCTACGAGCAGTACTTC.

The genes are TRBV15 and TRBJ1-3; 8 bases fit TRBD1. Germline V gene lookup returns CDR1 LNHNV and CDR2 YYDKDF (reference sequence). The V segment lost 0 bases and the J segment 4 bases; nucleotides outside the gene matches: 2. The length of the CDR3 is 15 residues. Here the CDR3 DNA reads TGTGCCACCAGCAGAGACAGGGGGCTCGGAAACACCATATATTTT. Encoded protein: CATSRDRGLGNTIYF.

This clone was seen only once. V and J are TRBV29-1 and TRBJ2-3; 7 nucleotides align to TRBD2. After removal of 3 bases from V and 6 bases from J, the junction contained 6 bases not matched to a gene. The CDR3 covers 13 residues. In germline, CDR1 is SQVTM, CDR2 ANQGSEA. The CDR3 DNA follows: TGCAGCGTTGAGGGTGGGAGGGCCGATACGCAGTATTTT. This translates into CSVEGGRADTQYF.

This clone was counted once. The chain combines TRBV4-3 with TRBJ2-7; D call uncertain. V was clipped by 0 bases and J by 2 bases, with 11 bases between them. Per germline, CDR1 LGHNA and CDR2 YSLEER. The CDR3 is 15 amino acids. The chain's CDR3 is CASSQDRQTPYEQYF. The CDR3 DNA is TGCGCCAGCAGCCAAGACCGCCAAACACCCTACGAGCAGTACTTC.

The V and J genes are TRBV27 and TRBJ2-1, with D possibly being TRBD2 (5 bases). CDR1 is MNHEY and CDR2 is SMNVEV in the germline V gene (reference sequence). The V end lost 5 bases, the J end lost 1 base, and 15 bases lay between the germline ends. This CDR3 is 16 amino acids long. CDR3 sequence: CASSARPGSSYNEQFF. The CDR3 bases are TGTGCCAGCAGTGCCAGACCTGGGAGTTCCTACAATGAGCAGTTCTTC.

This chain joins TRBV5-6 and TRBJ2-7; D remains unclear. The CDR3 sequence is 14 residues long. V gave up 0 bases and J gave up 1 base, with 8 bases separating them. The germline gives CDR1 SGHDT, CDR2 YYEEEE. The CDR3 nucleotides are TGTGCCAGCAGCTTGGCCTACCTATCCTACGAGCAGTACTTC. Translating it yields CASSLAYLSYEQYF.

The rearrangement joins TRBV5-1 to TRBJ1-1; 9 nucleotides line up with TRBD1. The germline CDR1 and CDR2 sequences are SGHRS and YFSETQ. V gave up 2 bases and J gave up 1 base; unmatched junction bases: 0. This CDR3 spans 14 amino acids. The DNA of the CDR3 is TGCGCCAGCAGCTTACAGGGGGCGAACACTGAAGCTTTCTTT. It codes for CASSLQGANTEAFF.

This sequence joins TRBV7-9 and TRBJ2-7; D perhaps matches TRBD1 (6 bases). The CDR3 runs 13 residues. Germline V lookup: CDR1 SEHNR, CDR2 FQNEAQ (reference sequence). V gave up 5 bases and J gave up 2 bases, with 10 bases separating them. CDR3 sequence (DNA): TGTGCCAGCAGCCCTACAGGGACCTACGAGCAGTACTTC. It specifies CASSPTGTYEQYF.

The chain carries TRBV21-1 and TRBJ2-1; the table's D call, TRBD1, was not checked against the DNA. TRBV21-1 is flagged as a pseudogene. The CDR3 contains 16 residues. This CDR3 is CASSKAGASSYNEQFF. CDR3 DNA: TGTGCCAGCAGCAAAGCGGGGGCGAGCTCCTACAATGAGCAGTTCTTC.

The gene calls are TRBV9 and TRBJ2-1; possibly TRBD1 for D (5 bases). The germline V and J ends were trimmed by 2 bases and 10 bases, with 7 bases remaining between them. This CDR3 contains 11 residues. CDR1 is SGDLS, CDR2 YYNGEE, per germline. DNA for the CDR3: TGTGCCAGCAGCGTTAGGGGCGAGCAGTTCTTC. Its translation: CASSVRGEQFF.

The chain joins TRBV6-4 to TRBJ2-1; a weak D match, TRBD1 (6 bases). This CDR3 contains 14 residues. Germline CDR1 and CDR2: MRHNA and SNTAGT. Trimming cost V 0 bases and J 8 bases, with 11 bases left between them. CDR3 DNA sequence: TGTGCCAGCAGTGACTCGATTGGGGGCGATGAGCAGTTCTTC. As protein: CASSDSIGGDEQFF.

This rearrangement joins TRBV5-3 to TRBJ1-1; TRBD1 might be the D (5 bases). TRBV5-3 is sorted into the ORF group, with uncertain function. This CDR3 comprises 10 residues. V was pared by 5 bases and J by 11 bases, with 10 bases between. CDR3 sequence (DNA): TGTGCCAGAAGTGAGACAGTTGCTTTCTTT. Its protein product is CARSETVAFF.

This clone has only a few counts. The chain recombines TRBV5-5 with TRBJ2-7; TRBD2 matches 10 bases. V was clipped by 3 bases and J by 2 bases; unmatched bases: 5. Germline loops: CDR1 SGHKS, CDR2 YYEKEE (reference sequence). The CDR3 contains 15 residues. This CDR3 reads CASSSGTSVAYEQYF. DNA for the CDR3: TGTGCCAGCAGCTCCGGGACTAGCGTCGCCTACGAGCAGTACTTC.

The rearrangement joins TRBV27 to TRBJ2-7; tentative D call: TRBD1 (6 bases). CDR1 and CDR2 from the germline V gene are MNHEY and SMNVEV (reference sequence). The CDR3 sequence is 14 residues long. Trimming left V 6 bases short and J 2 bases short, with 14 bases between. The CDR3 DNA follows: TGTGCCAGCAGCGAAACAGGGTCGCCCTACGAGCAGTACTTC. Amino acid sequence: CASSETGSPYEQYF.

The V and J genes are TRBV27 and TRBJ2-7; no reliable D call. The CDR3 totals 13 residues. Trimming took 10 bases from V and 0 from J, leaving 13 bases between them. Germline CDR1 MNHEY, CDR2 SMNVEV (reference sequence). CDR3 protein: CATRDSNSYEQYF. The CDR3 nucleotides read TGTGCCACCAGAGACTCGAACTCCTACGAGCAGTACTTC.